The following is a TCR beta chain sequence with its context. It lacks a known antigen. No base qualities exist here, and no much larger clone lies one base off it. V ends up 2 bases short and J 3 bases short, with an unmatched junction base count of 2. Reading from cysteine to phenylalanine, the CDR3 counts 14 amino acids. The CDR3 DNA has 42 bases and is translated from base 1. Per the germline V gene, KGHSH is the CDR1 and LQKENI is the CDR2. These data are taken from a study of PD-L1 blockade in urothelial cancer listed by TCRdb under 2017. With respect to the entire study: All patients started therapy in about 2014 and received atezolizumab 1,200 mg intravenously every 3 weeks. Pretreatment tumor samples, along with matched peripheral blood serially collected before and after atezolizumab treatment, were subjected to TCR sequencing. Pretreatment blood TCR-seq was available for 30 or so patients, at least one posttreatment blood collection was obtained for around 25 patients, and tumor TCR-seq was available for around 25 patients. Whole exome sequencing and RNA sequencing of pretreatment tumors were performed alongside TCR sequencing in the same patients. Several patients achieved durable clinical benefit and about 22 did not. Twenty-five of 29 patients were identified as males with urothelial cancer of bladder origin, and a prior smoking history was reported by 18 of 29 patients. Durable clinical benefit was defined as progression-free survival longer than 6 months, and TCR features were also tested against progression-free and overall survival. An ECOG performance status of 0 or 1 was recorded for the patients, and 0 to 3 prior chemotherapy regimens had been received by the patients. Blood samples were analyzed at 3 weeks after treatment start (second dose) and at 6 weeks after treatment start. Blood samples gave median yields of approximately 130,000 T cells and some 80,000 unique TCRs, along with a median clonality of 0.080. Somatic, immune and clinical correlates of response to PD-L1 blockade with atezolizumab in urothelial cancer were the focus of an exploratory multi-omic analysis. The investigation overall reported the following: At 3 weeks after the start of treatment, tumor-associated TCR clones in peripheral blood had expanded more in patients with durable benefit (n of about 20, p = 0.022). Improved progression-free and overall survival was associated with having pretreatment peripheral blood TCR clonality below the median. Small sample size (n ≈ 30) and many exploratory analyses mean the results are intended to be hypothesis-generating.

To estimate absolute template abundance from read counts, synthetic TCR analog templates were spiked into each PCR. TCRbeta CDR3 regions were amplified from genomic DNA with bias-controlled V and J gene primers using the immunoSEQ assay. Sequencing of rearranged TCRbeta segments was performed at approximately 20X coverage. Regarding the original processing steps: Clustering was used to correct sequencing errors, and CDR3s were annotated against IMGT to assign V, D and J genes. Downstream analyses used only productive TCRbeta rearrangements and left out out-of-frame or stop-codon sequences. Clonality was computed as one minus Shannon entropy normalized by the log of the number of unique productive sequences. Fisher's exact test with Benjamini-Hochberg correction, using a cutoff of adjusted p below 0.01, was how clones that differed between time points or between blood and tumor were identified. The table was pulled from immuneACCESS by TCRdb, which kept in-frame rearrangements only. Such tables lose some clones; where checked, under half of the loss comes from unresolved V genes, and the rest has no known cause. V and J calls and clone size are copied from that table; D and trimming were computed from the DNA. This sample has 130,000 or so clones in its table, and approximately 84% of those were observed once. The ten largest clones take up around 3.2% of the sample.

Per the publication, the time point label means: pretreatment peripheral blood. The cohort included 25 to 30 patients with locally advanced or metastatic urothelial carcinoma who were treated at Memorial Sloan Kettering on a trial protocol. Peripheral blood mononuclear cells were collected pretreatment and during treatment, with between 1 and 8 total time points per patient. The Qiagen DNeasy Blood extraction kit was used to purify genomic DNA from total PBMCs and tumor samples. PBMCs were collected pretreatment and during treatment, and were isolated and stored as previously described. This sequence originates from a man aged 50 to 60 with urothelial cancer. The rearrangement joined TRBV18 to TRBJ2-3; 7 bases in the junction line up with TRBD1. The specimen comprised PBMCs, sampled around atezolizumab (anti-PD-L1) treatment. The DNA sequence follows: TGTGCCAGCTCACCAACAGGGGCGACAGATACGCAGTATTTT. This translates into CASSPTGATDTQYF.